This T cell receptor beta chain was profiled in a study of Graves' ophthalmopathy and Graves' hyperthyroidism. Study overall: Investigators collected peripheral blood at initial diagnosis, before any treatment was given.

Uncontrolled infections, other autoimmune diseases, pregnancy or lactation barred patients from enrollment. Amplification of TCR beta CDR3 regions used RNA transcripts. Investigators did first-round RT-PCR with HTBI primers, then second-round multiplex PCR. TCRdb redid the calling of the multiplex PCR reads with MiXCR, one entry per CDR3 protein. The table includes 600,000 to 950,000 distinct CDR3 sequences, approximately 40% detected once. CDR3 length: 15 amino acids. Deletions cut 3 bases from V and 7 bases from J, with 16 bases between. The V gene's germline CDR1 is MGHRA and CDR2 YSYEKL. This clonotype was seen ten or more times.

The origin of this receptor is an adult man with Graves' ophthalmopathy. The sequenced sample consisted of peripheral blood. The chain uses TRBV4-1 and TRBJ1-3; D is possibly TRBD1 (5 bases). DNA of the CDR3: TGCGCCAGCAGCCAGAGGGAGGGGAGCGGGAACACCATATATTTT. It translates to CASSQREGSGNTIYF.